This T cell receptor (beta chain) comes out of a study of T-cell memory formation after mild COVID-19. The study, taken as a whole, reports: Several responding clones turned up in pre-infection memory, indicating that cross-reactive memory may have taken part. The study found contracting CD4+ clones mainly in CM and EM and contracting CD8+ clones in EMRA.

TCR alpha and TCR beta cDNA libraries with sample barcodes and UMIs came from 5'RACE using constant-segment primers. TCRdb reanalysed the 5' RACE reads using MiXCR and keeps one entry per CDR3 protein. The table includes about 190,000 distinct CDR3 sequences, around 18% detected once. With 4 bases removed from V and 4 bases from J, the gap between germline ends came to 5 bases. This CDR3 is 13 amino acids long. Germline CDR1 reads SNHLY; CDR2 reads FYNNEI. Concerning this clonotype: Its specificity is unknown.

This receptor was identified in an adult woman who had mild COVID-19 (a few samples of this study predate the infection). Cell type and time point are not known. The chain couples TRBV2 to TRBJ1-6, with a possible D match to TRBD1 (5 bases). The sample comprised PBMCs or a T cell subset sorted from them (not recorded which). CDR3 in amino acids: CASSGQYNSPLHF. DNA of the CDR3: TGTGCCAGCAGTGGACAGTATAATTCACCCCTCCACTTT.